This is a list of T cell receptor beta chains from one sample in a study of blood T cell repertoires in COVID-19. This table comes from immunoSEQ multiplex PCR, and its TCRdb copy is limited to in-frame clones, with some not included. This sample has approximately 330,000 clones, with roughly 90% found just once. Material for sequencing was peripheral blood. These receptors came from a woman in her forties or fifties with active or convalescent COVID-19. Each CDR3 is given with its conserved first and last residue. Fields, in order: J gene, V gene, D gene, CDR3 protein, CDR3 DNA. A D gene is named only where the DNA matches it firmly.

TRBJ2-3 | TRBV9 | TRBD2 | CASSVAGFSGNTDTQYF | TGTGCCAGCAGCGTAGCGGGTTTCAGCGGGAACACAGATACGCAGTATTTT
TRBJ2-2 | TRBV6-2/TRBV6-3 | NA | CASSYSRGGELFF | TGTGCCAGCAGTTACTCGCGGGGCGGGGAGCTGTTTTTT
TRBJ2-4 | TRBV6-1 | TRBD2 | CASSVAGAGKNIQYF | TGTGCCAGCAGTGTAGCGGGAGCGGGCAAAAACATTCAGTACTTC
TRBJ1-2 | TRBV28 | NA | CASRDRGYGYTF | TGTGCCAGCCGCGACAGAGGCTATGGCTACACCTTC
TRBJ2-3 | TRBV25-1 | TRBD2 | CASSGLLAGGPYTQYF | TGTGCCAGCAGTGGCCTACTAGCGGGAGGGCCGTATACGCAGTATTTT
TRBJ2-7 | TRBV6-4 | NA | CASTDHSLSYEQYF | TGTGCCAGCACCGACCATAGCCTCTCCTACGAGCAGTACTTC
TRBJ2-7 | TRBV28 | NA | CASTVGGSHYEQYF | TGTGCCAGCACTGTAGGCGGCAGCCACTACGAGCAGTACTTC
TRBJ1-2 | TRBV29-1 | NA | CSVEDLSGAGGYTF | TGCAGCGTTGAAGATTTGTCAGGGGCGGGTGGCTACACCTTC
TRBJ1-3 | TRBV27 | NA | CASSQRGSSGNTIYF | TGTGCCAGCAGCCAGAGAGGGTCCTCTGGAAACACCATATATTTT
TRBJ1-3 | TRBV7-9 | NA | CASTKGDLGNTIYF | TGTGCCAGCACCAAAGGAGACTTAGGAAACACCATATATTTT
TRBJ1-6 | TRBV15 | TRBD1 | CATSRDATGGNNSPLHF | TGTGCCACCAGCAGAGACGCCACAGGGGGAAATAATTCACCCCTCCACTTT